These 27 T cell receptor beta chains were sequenced from one sample in a study of blood T cell repertoires in COVID-19. The assay was immunoSEQ multiplex PCR, and TCRdb's table has in-frame clones only and misses some. The sample consists of about 270,000 clones, just under 90% of them appearing once. The specimen sequenced was PBMCs or T cells enriched from blood (not recorded which). All receptors derive from a woman in her twenties or thirties with acute COVID-19.

The rearrangement links TRBV7-3 to TRBJ2-2; 8 bases line up with TRBD2. The CDR3 is 19 amino acids. From germline, CDR1 is SGHTA and CDR2 FQGTGA. V dropped 2 bases and J dropped 0; count of bases not matched to a gene: 11. The CDR3 sequence is CASSLQLSGAPANTGELFF. In DNA, the CDR3 is TGTGCCAGCAGCTTACAACTTAGCGGGGCCCCAGCGAACACCGGGGAGCTGTTTTTT.

Turning to this clone: Other DNA variants within this sample encode the same CDR3. The chain recombines TRBV5-1 with TRBJ1-4, with 9 positions matching TRBD1. Germline assignment: CDR1 SGHRS and CDR2 YFSETQ. Trimming took 4 bases from V and 2 from J; bases not matched to a gene: 3. This CDR3 comprises 15 residues. Written as DNA, the CDR3 is TGCGCCAGCAGCCTGGGGACAGGGACTAATGAAAAACTGTTTTTT. It yields the protein CASSLGTGTNEKLFF.

The chain combines TRBV3-1 (or the pseudogene TRBV3-2) with TRBJ2-2, with 9 bases fitting TRBD2. Germline assignment: CDR1 LGHDT and CDR2 YNNKEL (reference sequence). The junction had 11 bases not matched to a gene; V was cut back by 5 bases and J by 7 bases. The CDR3 covers 16 residues. The CDR3, as DNA: TGTGCCAGCAGCGCCTTACCGCTAGCGGGGAGCGGGGAGCTGTTTTTT. This encodes CASSALPLAGSGELFF.

The chain links TRBV12-3 or TRBV12-4 to TRBJ2-7, with a possible D match to TRBD1 (6 bases). This CDR3 spans 13 amino acids. The ends were cut back, 6 bases at V and 4 bases at J, with 13 bases in the middle. The CDR3 loop reads CASSSLQGYEQYF. The CDR3 DNA sequence: TGTGCCAGCAGCTCACTACAGGGATACGAGCAGTACTTC.

J is TRBJ2-7 and V is TRBV7-9; 8 bases align to TRBD2. Germline values: CDR1 SEHNR, CDR2 FQNEAQ (reference sequence). Unmatched junction bases numbered 5, after V lost 3 bases and J lost 1 base. The CDR3 loop spans 15 amino acids. The CDR3 nucleotides are TGTGCCAGCAGCTTCCGGGAGGGGGGGTCCTACGAGCAGTACTTC. This encodes CASSFREGGSYEQYF.

The CDR3: CASSQDSDRVSPLHF. CDR3 nucleotides: TGCGCCAGCAGCCAAGATAGTGACAGGGTATCACCCCTCCACTTT. V gene TRBV4-3 combines with J gene TRBJ1-6; 7 bases align to TRBD1. The CDR3 contains 15 residues. V shed 0 bases, J shed 10 bases, and the junction held 6 bases outside the gene matches. Germline V gives CDR1 LGHNA, CDR2 YSLEER.

This chain joins TRBV9 and TRBJ2-3; possible D gene TRBD2, 5 bases. The CDR3 is 15 residues long. CDR1 and CDR2 (germline): SGDLS, YYNGEE. V was cut by 4 bases and J by 4 bases, with 16 bases left in between. For the CDR3, the DNA is TGTGCCAGCAGCTCACTAGGATTCTCTCCAGATACGCAGTATTTT. Translated, it gives CASSSLGFSPDTQYF.

This chain links TRBV12-5 with TRBJ2-1, with 7 bases lining up with TRBD2. This CDR3 is 18 amino acids long. The V and J ends lost 2 bases and 4 bases, in that order; junction bases with no gene match: 14. CDR1 and CDR2 (germline): LGHNT, FRNRAP. Here the CDR3 DNA reads TGTGCTAGTGGTTTGATCCAAGACAGCGGGGTCGCTTACAATGAGCAGTTCTTC. Protein product: CASGLIQDSGVAYNEQFF. Combining the CDR3 with reference TRBV12-5 and TRBJ2-1 gives the whole variable domain DARVTQTPRHKVTEMGQEVTMRCQPILGHNTVFWYRQTMMQGLELLAYFRNRAPLDDSGMPKDRFSAEMPDATLATLKIQPSEPRDSAVYFCASGLIQDSGVAYNEQFFGPGTRLTVL.

For the CDR3, the DNA is TGTGCCAGCAAGGAAGCGGGAGCTGGGGAGCTGTTTTTT. Protein product: CASKEAGAGELFF. This chain uses TRBV2 with TRBJ2-2, with 8 bases fitting TRBD2. This CDR3 contains 13 residues. The V segment lost 7 bases and the J segment 8 bases; nucleotides outside the gene matches: 6. Germline V gene lookup returns CDR1 SNHLY and CDR2 FYNNEI.

The rearrangement links TRBV11-2 to TRBJ1-1; a weak D match, TRBD1 (6 bases). Trimming pared 7 bases from V and 4 bases from J, leaving 16 bases between. There are 14 residues in the CDR3. CDR1 and CDR2 from the germline V gene are SGHAT and FQNNGV. CDR3 DNA: TGTGCCAGCACCACAACAGGGAGAGGCACTGAAGCTTTCTTT. It is translated as CASTTTGRGTEAFF.

The rearrangement uses TRBV28 and TRBJ1-5, with TRBD1 matching over 9 bases. Per the germline V gene, CDR1 is MDHEN and CDR2 is SYDVKM. Trimming removed 3 bases from V and 5 bases from J; junction bases left unmatched: 2. CDR3 length: 14 amino acids. The CDR3 is CASSFNRGHQPQHF. The CDR3 region has the DNA TGTGCCAGCAGTTTTAACAGGGGGCATCAGCCCCAGCATTTT. Looking up the rest from reference TRBV28 and TRBJ1-5 gives the full variable domain: DVKVTQSSRYLVKRTGEKVFLECVQDMDHENMFWYRQDPGLGLRLIYFSYDVKMKEKGDIPEGYSVSREKKERFSLILESASTNQTSMYLCASSFNRGHQPQHFGDGTRLSIL.

V usage is TRBV4-3 and J usage is TRBJ1-3; 7 bases agree with TRBD1. The CDR3 has 18 amino acids. The germline CDR1 and CDR2 sequences are LGHNA and YSLEER. V dropped 2 bases and J dropped 0; count of bases not matched to a gene: 10. The CDR3 DNA sequence: TGCGCCAGCAGCCAACTACAGGGGCCCATGGACTCTGGAAACACCATATATTTT. It is translated as CASSQLQGPMDSGNTIYF.

This clone was counted only a few times. V and J are TRBV29-1 and TRBJ2-3; D is ambiguous. The germline CDR1 and CDR2 sequences are SQVTM and ANQGSEA. Deletions cut 7 bases from V and 6 bases from J, with 11 bases between. The CDR3 contains 11 residues. CDR3 in amino acids: CSDFSFDTQYF. CDR3 DNA sequence: TGCAGCGACTTTTCCTTCGATACGCAGTATTTT.

This clone was picked up a small number of times. The chain is built from TRBV7-8 and TRBJ1-1; D call uncertain. This CDR3 has 14 residues. The ends were cut back, 5 bases at V and 3 bases at J, with 13 bases in the middle. Germline V lookup: CDR1 SGHVS, CDR2 FQNEAQ. The CDR3: CASSRVEVDTEAFF. Written as DNA, the CDR3 is TGTGCCAGCAGCCGGGTGGAGGTGGACACTGAAGCTTTCTTT.

The V and J genes are TRBV18 and TRBJ2-2; TRBD2 aligns across 8 bases. V shed 3 bases, J shed 0 bases, and the junction held 3 bases outside the gene matches. CDR3 length equals 16 residues. Looked up from germline, CDR1 is KGHSH and CDR2 is LQKENI. The CDR3 sequence is CASSPDSGANTGELFF. In DNA, the CDR3 is TGTGCCAGCTCACCGGATAGCGGGGCGAACACCGGGGAGCTGTTTTTT.

This chain uses TRBV7-2 with TRBJ2-7; D uncertain. This CDR3 contains 12 residues. CDR1 SGHTA and CDR2 FQGNSA come from the germline V gene. V was trimmed by 5 bases and J by 0 bases, leaving 5 bases between them. CDR3 sequence reads: CASSHSSYEQYF. As DNA, the CDR3 is TGTGCCAGCAGCCATAGCTCCTACGAGCAGTACTTC.

This sequence joins TRBV5-8 and TRBJ2-7; D is possibly TRBD1 (5 bases). Trimming pared 4 bases from V and 7 bases from J, leaving 9 bases between. This CDR3 region has 11 residues. Germline assignment: CDR1 SGHTS and CDR2 YDEGEE. CDR3 nucleotides: TGTGCCAGCAGCCCACAGGCGGAGCAGTACTTC. Its protein is CASSPQAEQYF.

V is TRBV18 and J is TRBJ1-5, with D unclear. The CDR3 length is 13 residues. CDR1 is KGHSH, CDR2 LQKENI, per germline. V lost 2 bases and J 7 bases, leaving 9 bases between the germline ends. Written as DNA, the CDR3 is TGTGCCAGCTCACCAGAGGGAAGCCAGCCCCAGCATTTT. Translating gives CASSPEGSQPQHF.

The chain links TRBV30 to TRBJ1-2; no definite D call. The CDR3 is 11 residues long. CDR1 is GTSNPN, CDR2 SVGIG, per germline (reference sequence). Trimming took 4 bases from V and 6 from J, leaving 9 bases between them. The CDR3 nucleotides are TGTGCCTGGACTTTGGGCCATGGCTACACCTTC. It yields the protein CAWTLGHGYTF.

The chain combines TRBV29-1 with TRBJ1-5; D not certain. The CDR3 consists of 12 residues. Germline CDR1 reads SQVTM; CDR2 reads ANQGSEA. Trimming pared 4 bases from V and 7 bases from J, leaving 11 bases between. The CDR3 nucleotides are TGCAGCGTTGGTGACAAGACCCAGCCCCAGCATTTT. Translation gives CSVGDKTQPQHF.

The chain couples TRBV5-8 to TRBJ1-4; TRBD1 aligns across 7 bases. The CDR3 consists of 19 residues. CDR1 is SGHTS and CDR2 is YDEGEE in the germline V gene. J lost 4 bases, V lost 3 bases, and 18 bases had no gene match. The CDR3 is CASSSPGRTGLSINEKLFF. The CDR3 nucleotides read TGTGCCAGCAGCTCGCCCGGTCGGACAGGTCTTAGTATTAATGAAAAACTGTTTTTT.

The rearrangement links TRBV7-9 to TRBJ1-6, with D perhaps matching TRBD1 (6 bases). Germline CDR1 and CDR2: SEHNR and FQNEAQ (reference sequence). V gave up 3 bases and J gave up 7 bases, with 10 bases separating them. CDR3 size: 14 residues. CDR3 loop: CASSFSGENSPLHF. In nucleotides, the CDR3 is TGTGCCAGCAGCTTTTCAGGGGAAAATTCACCCCTCCACTTT.

The rearrangement joins TRBV7-3 to TRBJ2-1, with 14 nucleotides matching TRBD2. CDR3 length equals 18 residues. Germline V CDR1 and CDR2: SGHTA, FQGTGA. The V segment lost 6 bases and the J segment 6 bases; nucleotides outside the gene matches: 13. The DNA for the CDR3 is TGTGCCAGCAGTCTACGACCGGGACTAGCGGGAGAAGGCAATGAGCAGTTCTTC. Amino acid sequence: CASSLRPGLAGEGNEQFF.

In this sample, this clone turned up once. This chain links TRBV5-1 with TRBJ1-2, with D uncertain. CDR3 length equals 14 residues. Trimming shortened V by 3 bases and J by 8 bases, and 17 bases separated the two germline ends. The germline gives CDR1 SGHRS, CDR2 YFSETQ. Written as DNA, the CDR3 is TGCGCCAGCAGCTGGAGGTACAGCTTCAGGGGCTACACCTTC. Protein sequence: CASSWRYSFRGYTF.

The genes are TRBV5-1 and TRBJ2-1; 16 bases line up with TRBD2. Trimming took 2 bases from V and 6 from J; bases not matched to a gene: 17. The CDR3 contains 21 residues. Germline lookup yields CDR1 SGHRS and CDR2 YFSETQ. This CDR3 reads CASSFEAGTSGRAPLGNEQFF. The CDR3 DNA reads as TGCGCCAGCAGCTTTGAGGCCGGGACTAGCGGGAGGGCCCCCCTAGGCAATGAGCAGTTCTTC.

This chain joins TRBV5-1 and TRBJ2-5; 9 nucleotides agree with TRBD1. Germline lookup yields CDR1 SGHRS and CDR2 YFSETQ. Germline trimming cut 4 bases from V and 4 bases from J; bases unmatched to any gene: 8. The length of the CDR3 is 15 residues. Here the CDR3 reads CASSQAGTGLETQYF. CDR3 nucleotide sequence: TGCGCCAGCAGCCAAGCCGGGACAGGGTTAGAGACCCAGTACTTC.

The chain joins TRBV21-1 to TRBJ2-5; the table's D gene call, TRBD2, was not cross checked with the DNA. TRBV21-1 is a recognized pseudogene. The CDR3 runs to 16 residues. DNA of the CDR3: TGTGCCAGCAGCTCTTCTGGTCAGCGGGCCCCGGGGACCCAGTACTTC. This translates into CASSSSGQRAPGTQYF.